This TCR beta chain was observed in a study of regulatory T cells in long-lasting Graves disease. Assembly of TCR beta libraries relied on iRepertoire HTBI primers together with Arm-PCR of CDR3 regions. TCRdb called the multiplex PCR reads again in MiXCR, with one record for every CDR3 protein. The data hold fewer than 350,000 distinct CDR3 sequences, with 15% to 20% observed a single time. The germline V gene has CDR1 SGDLS and CDR2 YYNGEE. Trimming took off 0 bases at V and 5 bases at J, with 17 bases between the two ends. The CDR3 is made up of 16 amino acids. Time point specified: newly diagnosed GD, antithyroid drugs for less than 3 months. From PBMCs, RNA was extracted and then used to make the TCR library.

This sequence joins TRBV9 and TRBJ1-1; a weak D match, TRBD1 (6 bases). The sequencing used peripheral blood mononuclear cells (PBMCs), collected at new diagnosis, from a patient treated with antithyroid drugs. This TCR came from a female donor with Graves disease. CDR3 in amino acids: CASSVAGGSRPTEAFF. The CDR3 nucleotides read TGTGCCAGCAGCGTAGCCGGGGGCTCTCGACCTACTGAAGCTTTCTTT.